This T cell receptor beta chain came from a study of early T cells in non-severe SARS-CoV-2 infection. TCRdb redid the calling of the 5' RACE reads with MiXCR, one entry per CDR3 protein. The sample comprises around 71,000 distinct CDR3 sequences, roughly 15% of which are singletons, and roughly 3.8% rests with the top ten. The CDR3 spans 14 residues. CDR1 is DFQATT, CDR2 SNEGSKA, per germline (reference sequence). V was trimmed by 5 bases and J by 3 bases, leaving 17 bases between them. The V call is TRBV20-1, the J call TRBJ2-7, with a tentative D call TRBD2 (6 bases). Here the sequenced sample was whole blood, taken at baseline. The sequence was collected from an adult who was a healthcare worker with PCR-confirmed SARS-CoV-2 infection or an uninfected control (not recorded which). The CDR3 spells CSAGGTQRLYEQYF. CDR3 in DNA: TGCAGTGCTGGCGGGACTCAGAGGCTCTACGAGCAGTACTTC.